A selection of T cell receptor beta chains follows, all from one sample in a study of shared clonotypes between healthy human individuals. Libraries were prepared by immunoSEQ multiplex PCR; TCRdb keeps only in-frame clonotypes and omits some of them. The data hold fewer than 600,000 clones, with roughly 80% observed a single time. Material: PBMCs. Every receptor here comes from a woman aged 40 to 50 in good health. Some clones in this sample may be carry-over from other donors' samples. CDR3s include the opening cysteine and the closing phenylalanine or tryptophan. The order of the fields is D gene, clone size, J gene, V gene, CDR3 DNA, CDR3 protein. The D gene is left open where the match is weak. Not all rows give a size; the values are once, few, many and, for expanded clones, a class.

d_gene: NA; abundance: NA; j_gene: TRBJ1-1; v_gene: TRBV7-8; CDR3nt: TGTGCCAGCAGCCCGCAGTCCATCGCGGGTAACGAGGCTTTCTTT; CDR3aa: CASSPQSIAGNEAFF
d_gene: NA; abundance: NA; j_gene: TRBJ1-6; v_gene: TRBV5-6; CDR3nt: TGTGCCAGCAGCTTTCAGGGGAGGGCTTATAATTCACCCCTCCACTTT; CDR3aa: CASSFQGRAYNSPLHF
d_gene: NA; abundance: NA; j_gene: TRBJ2-7; v_gene: TRBV30; CDR3nt: TGTGCCTGGGCTAGCTTTTACGAGCAGTACTTC; CDR3aa: CAWASFYEQYF
d_gene: NA; abundance: NA; j_gene: TRBJ2-7; v_gene: TRBV11-2; CDR3nt: TGTGCCAGCAGCTTAGGCCAGGGTTTATACGAGCAGTACTTC; CDR3aa: CASSLGQGLYEQYF
d_gene: NA; abundance: once; j_gene: TRBJ1-1; v_gene: TRBV28; CDR3nt: TGTGCCAGCAGTTTGGGGATAGTCCTTTCCGAAGCTTTCTTT; CDR3aa: CASSLGIVLSEAFF
d_gene: NA; abundance: NA; j_gene: TRBJ2-6; v_gene: TRBV19; CDR3nt: TGTGCCAGTACCGCAGCGGGTGGGGCCAACGTCCTGACTTTC; CDR3aa: CASTAAGGANVLTF
d_gene: NA; abundance: NA; j_gene: TRBJ2-1; v_gene: TRBV12-5; CDR3nt: TGTGCTAGTGGTTTGTCCGCTCACCCAAGGGATGAGCAGTTCTTC; CDR3aa: CASGLSAHPRDEQFF
d_gene: NA; abundance: NA; j_gene: TRBJ1-4; v_gene: TRBV7-9; CDR3nt: TGTGCCAGCAGCTTAGGGCAGAATAATGAAAAACTGTTTTTT; CDR3aa: CASSLGQNNEKLFF
d_gene: TRBD2; abundance: NA; j_gene: TRBJ2-7; v_gene: TRBV6-1; CDR3nt: TGTGCCAGCAGTGTTGCGGGAGGGCCTTCCTACGAGCAGTACTTC; CDR3aa: CASSVAGGPSYEQYF
d_gene: TRBD2; abundance: once; j_gene: TRBJ2-5; v_gene: TRBV7-7; CDR3nt: TGTGCCAGCAGCTTAGACAGCGGGAGTTTGGAGACCCAGTACTTC; CDR3aa: CASSLDSGSLETQYF
d_gene: TRBD2; abundance: NA; j_gene: TRBJ2-5; v_gene: TRBV7-8; CDR3nt: TGTGCCAGCAGCCGATATGGGGCGGGGGAAGAGACCCAGTACTTC; CDR3aa: CASSRYGAGEETQYF
d_gene: TRBD2; abundance: NA; j_gene: TRBJ2-3; v_gene: TRBV13; CDR3nt: TGTGCCAGCAGCCTTGGACTAGCGGGAGGGCCGACAGATACGCAGTATTTT; CDR3aa: CASSLGLAGGPTDTQYF
d_gene: NA; abundance: once; j_gene: TRBJ2-1; v_gene: TRBV29-1; CDR3nt: TGCAGCGTTGATTGGGGCTCCTACAATGAGCAGTTCTTC; CDR3aa: CSVDWGSYNEQFF
d_gene: NA; abundance: NA; j_gene: TRBJ2-1; v_gene: TRBV5-1; CDR3nt: TGCGCCAGCAGCTTGGGATCGGGAAATGAGCAGTTCTTC; CDR3aa: CASSLGSGNEQFF
d_gene: TRBD1; abundance: NA; j_gene: TRBJ2-7; v_gene: TRBV11-3; CDR3nt: TGTGCCAGCAGCCCCGGCACGGGACAGGGGAGGCACGAGCAGTACTTC; CDR3aa: CASSPGTGQGRHEQYF
d_gene: TRBD1; abundance: NA; j_gene: TRBJ1-2; v_gene: TRBV25-1; CDR3nt: TGTGCCAGCCGAGGCCCCCAGGGGGATCACTATGGCTACACCTTC; CDR3aa: CASRGPQGDHYGYTF
d_gene: TRBD2; abundance: few; j_gene: TRBJ2-1; v_gene: TRBV9; CDR3nt: TGTGCCAGCAGTAAAAGCGGGAGCTCCTACAATGAGCAGTTCTTC; CDR3aa: CASSKSGSSYNEQFF
d_gene: NA; abundance: few; j_gene: TRBJ2-1; v_gene: TRBV7-6; CDR3nt: TGTGCCAGCAGCCTAGCTGGGGTAGCGGGACAGAATGAGCAGTTCTTC; CDR3aa: CASSLAGVAGQNEQFF
d_gene: NA; abundance: NA; j_gene: TRBJ2-5; v_gene: TRBV11-2; CDR3nt: TGTGCCAGCAGTTCGGGCGAGACCCAGTACTTC; CDR3aa: CASSSGETQYF
d_gene: TRBD1; abundance: NA; j_gene: TRBJ1-1; v_gene: TRBV25-1; CDR3nt: TGTGCCAGCAGTGACGGGGACAGGACTTTTGGCACTGAAGCTTTCTTT; CDR3aa: CASSDGDRTFGTEAFF
d_gene: NA; abundance: many; j_gene: TRBJ2-7; v_gene: TRBV14; CDR3nt: TGTGCCAGCAGCCAAGTTACGGGAGTTGTCGAGCAGTACTTC; CDR3aa: CASSQVTGVVEQYF
d_gene: NA; abundance: NA; j_gene: TRBJ2-1; v_gene: TRBV27; CDR3nt: TGTGCCAGCAGTTTTGAAGGGCCGTCCTACAATGAGCAGTTCTTC; CDR3aa: CASSFEGPSYNEQFF
d_gene: NA; abundance: NA; j_gene: TRBJ2-7; v_gene: TRBV10-3; CDR3nt: TGTGCCATCAGTGAGTCGGGGAGCTCCTACGAGCAGTACTTC; CDR3aa: CAISESGSSYEQYF
d_gene: TRBD1; abundance: once; j_gene: TRBJ2-7; v_gene: TRBV4-3; CDR3nt: TGCGCCAGCAGCCAAGCCGTAGGACAGGGCCGCGAGCAGTACTTC; CDR3aa: CASSQAVGQGREQYF
d_gene: TRBD1; abundance: NA; j_gene: TRBJ1-2; v_gene: TRBV28; CDR3nt: TGTGCCAGCAGGGACAGGGATGGCTACACCTTC; CDR3aa: CASRDRDGYTF
d_gene: TRBD2; abundance: NA; j_gene: TRBJ2-5; v_gene: TRBV14; CDR3nt: TGTGCCAGCAGCCTGCAGACTAGCGGGTCGGCCCAGTACTTC; CDR3aa: CASSLQTSGSAQYF